Shown below are 18 T cell receptor beta chains from a single sample sequenced in a study of cytomegalovirus exposure and HLA in healthy donors. Both 60 Vbeta primers and 13 Jbeta primers went into the PCR. Method: immunoSEQ multiplex PCR; TCRdb's copy keeps in-frame clones and lacks some. The sample includes over 150,000 clones, about four fifths of them seen just once. Material for sequencing was PBMCs. These receptors all stem from a man aged 25 to 40 in good health and CMV-seropositive.

This chain joins TRBV28 and TRBJ2-1, with D tentatively TRBD2 (6 bases). There are 16 residues in the CDR3. The V gene's germline CDR1 is MDHEN and CDR2 SYDVKM. Trimming stripped 6 bases from V and 0 bases from J, with 15 bases between. The DNA for the CDR3 is TGTGCCAGCAGCCCTCCAGCGGGCCGCTCCTACAATGAGCAGTTCTTC. It encodes CASSPPAGRSYNEQFF.

The chain employs TRBV27 and TRBJ1-2; D ambiguous. CDR1 is MNHEY and CDR2 is SMNVEV in the germline V gene (reference sequence). The CDR3 spans 13 residues. Trimming left V 0 bases short and J 4 bases short, with 6 bases between. CDR3 in DNA: TGTGCCAGCAGTTTATCGGCGGTCTATGGCTACACCTTC. Its protein is CASSLSAVYGYTF.

The rearrangement joins TRBV5-6 to TRBJ1-4, with D maybe TRBD1 (5 bases). Germline CDR1 is SGHDT and CDR2 is YYEEEE. Deletions cut 2 bases from V and 4 bases from J, with 9 bases between. The CDR3 runs to 14 residues. CDR3 DNA sequence: TGTGCCAGCAGCTTAGGGGATGGTAATGAAAAACTGTTTTTT. It codes for CASSLGDGNEKLFF.

The chain has TRBV9 and TRBJ2-7; D perhaps matches TRBD1 (6 bases). Looked up from germline, CDR1 is SGDLS and CDR2 is YYNGEE. The CDR3 sequence is 14 residues long. Trimming cost V 4 bases and J 2 bases, with 13 bases left between them. This CDR3 reads CASSPGDITYEQYF. CDR3 coding DNA: TGTGCCAGCAGCCCCGGGGACATAACCTACGAGCAGTACTTC. The full variable domain, with the rest looked up from reference TRBV9 and TRBJ2-7, is DSGVTQTPKHLITATGQRVTLRCSPRSGDLSVYWYQQSLDQGLQFLIQYYNGEERAKGNILERFSAQQFPDLHSELNLSSLELGDSALYFCASSPGDITYEQYFGPGTRLTVT.

This sequence joins TRBV5-8 and TRBJ1-2, with D tentatively TRBD1 (6 bases). V gave up 6 bases and J gave up 8 bases, with 14 bases separating them. The CDR3 runs 12 residues. Looked up from germline, CDR1 is SGHTS and CDR2 is YDEGEE. The CDR3 nucleotides are TGTGCCAGCACCACACAGGGTTTCGGCTACACCTTC. It translates to CASTTQGFGYTF. Combining the CDR3 with reference TRBV5-8 and TRBJ1-2 gives the whole variable domain EAGVTQSPTHLIKTRGQQATLRCSPISGHTSVYWYQQALGLGLQFLLWYDEGEERNRGNFPPRFSGRQFPNYSSELNVNALELEDSALYLCASTTQGFGYTFGSGTRLTVV.

In its sample, this clone was seen once. This chain links TRBV6-5 with TRBJ1-4; TRBD1 might be the D (6 bases). Germline V gene sequence: CDR1 MNHEY, CDR2 SVGAGI. V was trimmed by 2 bases and J by 2 bases, leaving 9 bases between them. There are 15 residues in the CDR3. This CDR3 reads CASSYGGATNEKLFF. CDR3 coding DNA: TGTGCCAGCAGTTACGGGGGGGCGACTAATGAAAAACTGTTTTTT.

Only a few counts were recorded for this clone. The rearrangement links TRBV30 to TRBJ1-2; D may be TRBD1 (6 bases). From germline, CDR1 is GTSNPN and CDR2 SVGIG (reference sequence). The V end was cut by 4 bases, the J end by 8 bases, with 11 bases between. This CDR3 region has 11 residues. CDR3 coding DNA: TGTGCCTGGAACAGGGTAGTAGGCTACACCTTC. It yields the protein CAWNRVVGYTF.

The genes are TRBV4-1 and TRBJ1-3; D gene unclear. This CDR3 is 15 amino acids long. Trimming pared 1 base from V and 5 bases from J, leaving 12 bases between. The germline V gene encodes CDR1 MGHRA and CDR2 YSYEKL. The CDR3 DNA reads TGCGCCAGCAGCCAAGTGTTAACAGCTCGAAACACCATATATTTT. Amino acids: CASSQVLTARNTIYF.

This clone has more than one count but fewer than ten. The V call is TRBV6-5, the J call TRBJ1-4; TRBD1 might be the D (6 bases). The V and J ends lost 2 bases and 10 bases respectively, with 17 bases between them. CDR1 is MNHEY and CDR2 is SVGAGI in the germline V gene. This CDR3 comprises 15 residues. CDR3 region: CASSYLGQSSGKLFF. DNA of the CDR3: TGTGCCAGCAGTTACCTCGGACAGTCCTCGGGAAAACTGTTTTTT.

V usage is TRBV5-1 and J usage is TRBJ1-5, with D possibly TRBD1 on 6 matching bases. This CDR3 has 15 amino acids. CDR1 is SGHRS and CDR2 is YFSETQ in the germline V gene. Trimming removed 6 bases from V and 5 bases from J, with 18 bases in between. CDR3 region: CASTISGGRDQPQHF. The CDR3 DNA is TGCGCCAGCACCATCTCGGGGGGGCGGGATCAGCCCCAGCATTTT.

The chain links TRBV5-1 to TRBJ2-7, with TRBD1 matching 9 bases. Per the germline V gene, CDR1 is SGHRS and CDR2 is YFSETQ. CDR3 length: 15 residues. The V segment lost 4 bases and the J segment 6 bases; nucleotides outside the gene matches: 11. The CDR3 loop reads CASSVSGTGSGEQYF. CDR3 bases: TGCGCCAGCAGCGTATCCGGGACAGGGAGTGGCGAGCAGTACTTC.

The chain uses TRBV6-1 and TRBJ2-2, with 9 nucleotides matching TRBD2. Trimming at V came to 6 bases and at J to 5 bases, leaving 4 bases not matched to a gene. The CDR3 is made up of 14 amino acids. Germline V gives CDR1 MNHNS, CDR2 SASEGT. CDR3 residues: CASSGLARTGELFF. The CDR3 DNA follows: TGTGCCAGCAGCGGACTAGCGCGAACCGGGGAGCTGTTTTTT.

V is TRBV27 and J is TRBJ1-1; 7 bases map to TRBD1. Germline V gives CDR1 MNHEY, CDR2 SMNVEV (reference sequence). With 5 bases clipped from V and 3 bases from J, the junction kept 9 bases outside the gene matches. The CDR3 length is 15 residues. CDR3 sequence reads: CASSPLGGGYTEAFF. In nucleotides, the CDR3 is TGTGCCAGCAGTCCCCTCGGAGGGGGCTACACTGAAGCTTTCTTT.

J is TRBJ2-1 and V is TRBV4-2; 8 bases align to TRBD2. CDR1 is LGHNA, CDR2 YNFKEQ, per germline. V lost 3 bases to trimming and J lost 2 bases; unmatched junction nucleotides: 3. The CDR3 spans 15 residues. The CDR3 reads CASSQIAGPYNEQFF. CDR3 DNA sequence: TGTGCCAGCAGCCAGATAGCGGGGCCCTACAATGAGCAGTTCTTC.

A remark on this clone: One junction end disagrees with the germline gene, perhaps due to a read error. V usage is TRBV27 and J usage is TRBJ2-1; D may be TRBD2 (6 bases). Germline values: CDR1 MNHEY, CDR2 SMNVEV (reference sequence). The CDR3 length is 13 residues. In DNA, the CDR3 is TGTGCCAGCAGTTCCCTCGGACTATCCCTCCAGGTCTTC. Its protein is CASSSLGLSLQVF.

The chain couples TRBV5-1 to TRBJ2-2, with 8 bases aligning to TRBD1. CDR3 length: 17 amino acids. The germline CDR1 and CDR2 sequences are SGHRS and YFSETQ. J gave up 6 bases and V 3 bases, and 13 bases lay outside the gene matches. CDR3 nucleotide sequence: TGCGCCAGCAGCTGGGGACAGGAGGGGGCGCGGTCCGGGGAGCTGTTTTTT. Its translation: CASSWGQEGARSGELFF.

Concerning this clone itself: The junction shows a germline mismatch at one end, possibly a read error. V gene TRBV7-7 combines with J gene TRBJ2-1; 11 nucleotides align to TRBD2. The germline gives CDR1 SSHAT, CDR2 FNYEAQ (reference sequence). CDR3 length: 16 residues. The CDR3 protein is CASSLTTSGTYNEQFF. The CDR3 DNA sequence: TGTGCTAGCAGCTTAACGACTAGCGGGACGTACAATGAGCAGTTCTTC. The full variable domain, its missing parts supplied by reference TRBV7-7 and TRBJ2-1, is GAGVSQSPRYKVTKRGQDVTLRCDPISSHATLYWYQQALGQGPEFLTYFNYEAQPDKSGLPSDRFSAERPEGSISTLTIQRTEQRDSAMYRCASSLTTSGTYNEQFFGPGTRLTVL.

The chain recombines TRBV27 with TRBJ2-2, with D tentatively TRBD2 (6 bases). The V gene's germline CDR1 is MNHEY and CDR2 SMNVEV (reference sequence). Trimming left V 2 bases short and J 1 base short, with 20 bases between. CDR3 size: 19 residues. CDR3 nucleotide sequence: TGTGCCAGCAGTTTAAGGGTGGGGCCCTTAGCGGAGAACACCGGGGAGCTGTTTTTT. This translates into CASSLRVGPLAENTGELFF.